This record looks at one T cell receptor (beta chain) sequence and its context. The antigen is unknown. This specimen comes from a study of T cell responses to AZD1222 COVID-19 vaccine. Study-wide results and caveats: Donors were mostly white British, more females; clonal diversity possibly underestimated. After two AZD1222 doses, spike-specific TCR breadth and depth rose versus day 0.

CDR1 and CDR2 (germline): MNHEY, SMNVEV (reference sequence). V was clipped by 7 bases and J by 7 bases, with 22 bases between them. The CDR3 has 16 residues. Sequencing used immunoSEQ multiplex PCR; TCRdb keeps in-frame clones, though not all of them. The profile shows about 120,000 clones, about 89% of them singletons. The sequenced sample was peripheral blood, obtained on day 0 of AZD1222 vaccination. The rearrangement joins TRBV27 to TRBJ1-4, with D maybe TRBD1 (6 bases). The receptor's source is an adult in good health. In DNA form, the CDR3 reads TGTGCCAGCAAATTAGTCGGAACAGGGATGGGTGAAAAACTGTTTTTT. Its translation is CASKLVGTGMGEKLFF. Full variable domain (remainder filled in from reference TRBV27 and TRBJ1-4): EAQVTQNPRYLITVTGKKLTVTCSQNMNHEYMSWYRQDPGLGLRQIYYSMNVEVTDKGDVPEGYKVSRKEKRNFPLILESPSPNQTSLYFCASKLVGTGMGEKLFFGSGTQLSVL.